Sequencing of this TCR beta chain was carried out in a study of neoadjuvant anti-PD-1 for oral cavity cancer. Study context: Patients without progression got a fourth dose around day 43.

Study-wide points: Non-responders to neoadjuvant nivolumab had significantly more clonal PBMC T cells than responders. Each response group had just a few patients in TCR analyses.

Notes on this clone: As yet, its antigen is unknown.

Using immunoSEQ multiplex PCR, the repertoire was profiled, and TCRdb retains in-frame clones only, with some absent. The table shows approximately 67,000 clones, with around 80% occurring only once. These newly diagnosed stage II-IVA oral cavity squamous cell carcinoma patients had no prior systemic or radiation treatment. The TCR sequence derives from a person between 40 and 79 years old with oral cavity squamous cell carcinoma. The source material was PBMCs, sampled before nivolumab (anti-PD-1) treatment.

The CDR3 loop is CASSQEGTGAGAYNEQFF. Written as DNA, the CDR3 is TGTGCCAGCAGCCAAGAGGGGACAGGGGCGGGGGCCTACAATGAGCAGTTCTTC. This sequence joins TRBV4-2 and TRBJ2-1, with 10 bases lining up with TRBD1. With V trimmed by 0 bases and J by 2 bases, 7 bases remained unmatched. Germline CDR1 and CDR2: LGHNA and YNFKEQ. The CDR3 consists of 18 residues.